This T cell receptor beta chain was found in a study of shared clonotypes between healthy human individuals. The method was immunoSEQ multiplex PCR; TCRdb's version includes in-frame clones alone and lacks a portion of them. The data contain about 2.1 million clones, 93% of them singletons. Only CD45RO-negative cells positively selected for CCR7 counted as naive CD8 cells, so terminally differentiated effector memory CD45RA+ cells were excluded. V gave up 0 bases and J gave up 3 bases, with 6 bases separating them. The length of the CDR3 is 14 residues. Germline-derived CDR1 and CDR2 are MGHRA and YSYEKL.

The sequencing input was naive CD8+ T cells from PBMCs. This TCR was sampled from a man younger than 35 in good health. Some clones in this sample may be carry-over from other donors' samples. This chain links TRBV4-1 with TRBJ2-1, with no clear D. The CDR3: CASSQDTVYNEQFF. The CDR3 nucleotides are TGCGCCAGCAGCCAAGACACGGTCTACAATGAGCAGTTCTTC.